What follows are 9 T cell receptor beta chains derived from one specimen sequenced in a study of CD8 T cells in ankylosing spondylitis. TCRdb itself ran the 5' RACE reads through MiXCR, one entry per CDR3 protein. This table has roughly 35,000 distinct CDR3 sequences, 15% to 20% appearing once. The sequenced material came from blood. The source of these receptors is a male donor with ankylosing spondylitis or in good health (not recorded which).

CDR3 DNA sequence: TGTGCCAGCAGCACTGGACAGCCGTTAAAATCAACTAATGAAAAACTGTTTTTT. This sequence encodes CASSTGQPLKSTNEKLFF. This sequence joins TRBV7-6 and TRBJ1-4, with TRBD1 as a possible D gene (6 bases). The CDR3 extends over 18 amino acids. Germline CDR1 reads SGHVS; CDR2 reads FNYEAQ. Trimming cost V 5 bases and J 0 bases, with 19 bases left between them.

The J gene is TRBJ1-2, the V gene TRBV10-3; D is perhaps TRBD1 (6 bases). The CDR3 spans 15 residues. CDR1 ENHRY and CDR2 SYGVKD come from the germline V gene. Trimming shortened V by 4 bases and J by 5 bases, and 17 bases separated the two germline ends. The CDR3 reads CAISGVQGFLYGYTF. The CDR3 DNA sequence: TGTGCCATCAGTGGCGTACAGGGATTCCTTTATGGCTACACCTTC.

The CDR3 DNA follows: TGCGCCAGCAGCAGAACCGGGACAGCCCATGAGCAGTTCTTC. It encodes CASSRTGTAHEQFF. The chain recombines TRBV5-1 with TRBJ2-1; 7 nucleotides match TRBD1. CDR3 length: 14 residues. V shed 4 bases, J shed 8 bases, and the junction held 9 bases outside the gene matches. The V gene's germline CDR1 is SGHRS and CDR2 YFSETQ.

The J gene is TRBJ2-1, the V gene TRBV3-1; 9 bases line up with TRBD2. The J segment lost 5 bases and the V segment lost 5 bases, leaving 4 bases of the junction unmatched. The CDR3 totals 14 residues. Germline V lookup: CDR1 LGHDT, CDR2 YNNKEL (reference sequence). The CDR3 is CASSGGGGNNEQFF. The CDR3 DNA reads TGTGCCAGCAGCGGCGGGGGGGGAAACAATGAGCAGTTCTTC.

This clonotype was detected only a few times. The rearrangement links TRBV5-1 to TRBJ1-4; a possible D gene is TRBD1 (5 bases). The CDR3 totals 15 residues. The germline CDR1 and CDR2 sequences are SGHRS and YFSETQ. The V gene lost 4 bases and the J gene lost 7 bases, with 17 bases spanning the gap. The CDR3 DNA sequence: TGCGCCAGCAGCCCGTCAGAGGGGCGAAGTGAAAAACTGTTTTTT. This gives the protein CASSPSEGRSEKLFF.

This clonotype has a handful of counts. This chain uses TRBV3-1 with TRBJ2-2; a possible D gene is TRBD2 (5 bases). In germline, CDR1 is LGHDT, CDR2 YNNKEL (reference sequence). Trimming took off 3 bases at V and 1 base at J, with 9 bases between the two ends. The CDR3 totals 15 residues. The CDR3 here is CASSQGAGNTGELFF. The DNA of the CDR3 is TGTGCCAGCAGCCAGGGCGCGGGGAACACCGGGGAGCTGTTTTTT.

The rearrangement links TRBV12-3 or TRBV12-4 to TRBJ1-5, with D possibly matching TRBD1 (5 bases). With 5 bases removed from V and 6 bases from J, the gap between germline ends came to 14 bases. The length of the CDR3 is 14 residues. CDR3 in DNA: TGTGCCAGCAGTCGAGGGGAGAGGAGTCAGCCCCAGCATTTT. Translating gives CASSRGERSQPQHF.

This clonotype was observed a handful of times. The CDR3 sequence: CSARPGQGEGEQYV. The CDR3 region has the DNA TGCAGTGCTAGACCCGGACAGGGGGAAGGCGAGCAGTACGTC. V is TRBV20-1 and J is TRBJ2-7; 10 nucleotides match TRBD1. This CDR3 spans 14 amino acids. In germline, CDR1 is DFQATT, CDR2 SNEGSKA (reference sequence). J gave up 6 bases and V 2 bases, and 7 bases lay outside the gene matches.

This clonotype turned up a few times. The chain joins TRBV4-1 to TRBJ2-5; D uncertain. Germline V gene sequence: CDR1 MGHRA, CDR2 YSYEKL. Trimming removed 0 bases at V and 4 bases at J, with 6 bases between. The CDR3 contains 13 residues. The CDR3 DNA follows: TGCGCCAGCAGCCAAGATGAAGGAGAGACCCAGTACTTC. This translates into CASSQDEGETQYF.